This T cell receptor (beta chain) appears in the sequencing data of a study of healthy donors' naive CD4 and CD8 T cells. Findings of the study overall: Bulk sequencing left alpha and beta chains unpaired. CDR3 charge plus V and J genes appeared to account for roughly 12% of CD4/CD8 variance. Naive CD4+ and CD8+ cells reportedly differed in usage of most V and J genes.

Germline lookup yields CDR1 MNHEY and CDR2 SVGEGT. The V and J ends lost 5 bases and 3 bases respectively, with 16 bases between them. The CDR3 sequence is 15 residues long. Naive CD4+ cells were sorted as CD4+CD8-CD45RO-CD45RA+; naive CD8+ as CD8+CD4-CD45RA+CD27bright. Details on this clonotype: Its target is not known.

A linear amplification protocol produced the TCR libraries from 450 to 500 ng of total RNA. TCRdb used MiXCR to reprocess the reads, holding one entry per CDR3 protein. The table includes about 180,000 distinct CDR3 sequences, around three quarters detected once. Sequencing was carried out using naive CD4+ and CD8+ T cells sorted from blood, pooled from several donors. This receptor was taken from a pool of human donors in good health; the sample pools cells from several healthy donors. The chain couples TRBV6-2 or TRBV6-3 to TRBJ2-5; D might be TRBD1 (6 bases). The CDR3 region has the DNA TGTGCCAGCAGTCCACCTGGGGGCTACAAAGAGACCCAGTACTTC. This codes for CASSPPGGYKETQYF.